The 31 T cell receptor beta chains below were found in one sample sequenced in a study of human T cells and chemical hapten exposure. Sample time point: patch test 3, about 24 weeks after DPC sensitization. Stated treatment: therapeutic diphenylcyclopropenone sensitization with weekly scalp DPC. TCRdb re-derived calls from the RACE reads in MiXCR, one entry per CDR3 protein. This table has 150,000 to 200,000 distinct CDR3 sequences, about 25% appearing once. The sequences come from whole blood, collected in connection with sensitization to the hapten diphenylcyclopropenone (DPC). All receptors come from a woman in her forties with alopecia areata. Some clones in this sample may be carry-over from other donors' samples.

The chain carries TRBV20-1 and TRBJ1-1; D might be TRBD1 (5 bases). This CDR3 spans 15 amino acids. Germline V lookup: CDR1 DFQATT, CDR2 SNEGSKA (reference sequence). V gave up 0 bases and J gave up 0 bases, with 11 bases separating them. The CDR3 loop reads CSARDPRGMNTEAFF. In nucleotides, the CDR3 is TGCAGTGCTAGAGATCCTCGGGGCATGAACACTGAAGCTTTCTTT.

V gene TRBV6-5 combines with J gene TRBJ2-7, with TRBD2 identical over 8 bases. J gave up 2 bases and V 6 bases, and 9 bases lay outside the gene matches. CDR1 is MNHEY, CDR2 SVGAGI, per germline. The CDR3 is 15 amino acids. CDR3 sequence: CASRERERPTYEQYF. As DNA, the CDR3 is TGTGCCAGCAGAGAGCGGGAGAGGCCTACCTACGAGCAGTACTTC.

The sample holds a few counts of this clonotype. The chain uses TRBV29-1 and TRBJ2-3, with 7 bases aligning to TRBD1. Germline lookup yields CDR1 SQVTM and CDR2 ANQGSEA. The CDR3 length is 13 residues. The J segment lost 2 bases and the V segment lost 7 bases, leaving 6 bases of the junction unmatched. CDR3 residues: CSAAGQVTDTQYF. CDR3 nucleotides: TGCAGCGCCGCAGGACAGGTCACAGATACGCAGTATTTT.

This rearrangement joins TRBV28 to TRBJ1-4; D not resolved. Germline CDR1 and CDR2: MDHEN and SYDVKM. V was pared by 2 bases and J by 8 bases, with 15 bases between. The CDR3 consists of 15 residues. CDR3 DNA: TGTGCCAGCAGTTTACCGCTCCGGGGTAGGGAAAAACTGTTTTTT. Amino acid sequence: CASSLPLRGREKLFF.

Worth noting for this clonotype: This may arise from a read error, as a much more abundant clone is one base away. Lacking the conserved final phenylalanine or tryptophan, this CDR3 likely reflects a read error. The chain uses TRBV7-9 and TRBJ1-2, with D perhaps matching TRBD1 (5 bases). Germline V gene data show CDR1 as SEHNR and CDR2 as FQNEAQ (reference sequence). The CDR3 is 13 amino acids. Trimming removed 3 bases at V and 8 bases at J, with 13 bases between. In DNA form, the CDR3 reads TGTGCCAGCAGCTTCGTTGCAGGGATCGGCTACACCTAC. The encoded protein is CASSFVAGIGYTY.

This clonotype appeared many times. This sequence joins TRBV5-1 and TRBJ2-6; D might be TRBD1 (6 bases). The CDR3 covers 15 residues. Germline V gives CDR1 SGHRS, CDR2 YFSETQ. Trimming took off 2 bases at V and 2 bases at J, with 8 bases between the two ends. The CDR3 is CASSFSGAGANVLTF. CDR3 bases: TGCGCCAGCAGCTTCTCAGGGGCTGGGGCCAACGTCCTGACTTTC.

The V call is TRBV6-5, the J call TRBJ1-6, with unresolved D. The CDR3 is made up of 15 amino acids. Germline CDR1 and CDR2: MNHEY and SVGAGI. The V end lost 4 bases, the J end lost 7 bases, and 14 bases lay between the germline ends. CDR3 sequence (DNA): TGTGCCAGCAGTTTCCGAGAGGGTGCAAATTCACCCCTCCACTTT. It encodes CASSFREGANSPLHF.

CDR3 sequence (DNA): TGCAGTGCATCGAACGCGGGGCTAGCACACAATGAGCAGTTCTTC. Translating gives CSASNAGLAHNEQFF. V is TRBV20-1 and J is TRBJ2-1; D perhaps matches TRBD2 (6 bases). The germline V and J ends were trimmed by 6 bases and 5 bases, with 20 bases remaining between them. Germline V gene data show CDR1 as DFQATT and CDR2 as SNEGSKA (reference sequence). The CDR3 runs 15 residues.

V usage is TRBV9 and J usage is TRBJ2-5; unclear D gene. This CDR3 is 16 amino acids long. Trimming removed 0 bases from V and 4 bases from J, with 16 bases in between. Germline V gives CDR1 SGDLS, CDR2 YYNGEE. CDR3 bases: TGTGCCAGCAGCGTAGAGGGTTTAGTCAAGGGAGAGACCCAGTACTTC. This translates into CASSVEGLVKGETQYF.

This clonotype was counted a few times. The gene calls are TRBV10-3 and TRBJ2-3, with 8 bases matching TRBD1. Looked up from germline, CDR1 is ENHRY and CDR2 is SYGVKD. Germline trimming cut 6 bases from V and 4 bases from J; bases unmatched to any gene: 15. The CDR3 has 17 residues. The CDR3 loop is CAIRHTKDREGADTQYF. CDR3 nucleotides: TGTGCCATCAGACACACCAAGGACAGGGAAGGGGCAGATACGCAGTATTTT.

The rearrangement uses TRBV29-1 and TRBJ2-5, with D hard to call. Trimming took 6 bases from V and 2 from J, leaving 7 bases between them. CDR1 and CDR2 (germline): SQVTM, ANQGSEA. The CDR3 totals 11 residues. Here the CDR3 reads CSVAPQETQYF. Written as DNA, the CDR3 is TGCAGCGTGGCGCCTCAAGAGACCCAGTACTTC.

This clonotype was observed a few times. The V call is TRBV20-1, the J call TRBJ2-1; TRBD2 matches at 7 bases. Trimming removed 6 bases from V and 10 bases from J; junction bases left unmatched: 6. Germline V gene sequence: CDR1 DFQATT, CDR2 SNEGSKA (reference sequence). The CDR3 contains 11 residues. CDR3 nucleotides: TGCAGTGCCCCTCTAGCGGAGGAGCAGTTCTTC. Translation gives CSAPLAEEQFF.

This clonotype was counted only a few times. V usage is TRBV6-5 and J usage is TRBJ1-1; no clear D gene. Germline V CDR1 and CDR2: MNHEY, SVGAGI. This CDR3 contains 11 residues. V was shortened by 4 bases and J by 3 bases, with 3 bases between the two germline ends. The CDR3 here is CASSSDTEAFF. DNA for the CDR3: TGTGCCAGCAGTTCGGACACTGAAGCTTTCTTT.

A word on this clonotype: At one end the junction does not follow the germline gene, possibly because of a read error. The chain is built from TRBV7-7 and TRBJ2-5; TRBD2 agrees at 10 bases. CDR3 length equals 17 residues. Germline CDR1 is SSHAT and CDR2 is FNYEAQ (reference sequence). CDR3 in DNA: TGTGCTAGCAGCTCGGGGGTACTAGCGGGATGGAGAGAGACCCAGTACTTC. This codes for CASSSGVLAGWRETQYF.

The J gene is TRBJ2-4, the V gene TRBV4-3; 11 positions agree with TRBD2. Germline loops: CDR1 LGHNA, CDR2 YSLEER. After removal of 0 bases from V and 0 bases from J, the junction contained 1 base not matched to a gene. The length of the CDR3 is 17 residues. CDR3 sequence: CASSQDGLAGAKNIQYF. CDR3 DNA: TGCGCCAGCAGCCAAGATGGACTAGCGGGAGCCAAAAACATTCAGTACTTC.

CDR3 sequence reads: CSIGTDQETQYF. In nucleotides, the CDR3 is TGCAGCATCGGGACAGACCAAGAGACCCAGTACTTC. The V call is TRBV29-1, the J call TRBJ2-5; TRBD1 matches at 7 bases. Germline CDR1 and CDR2: SQVTM and ANQGSEA. Trimming took 8 bases from V and 0 from J; bases not matched to a gene: 3. The CDR3 runs to 12 residues.

At least ten counts were recorded for this clonotype. The chain employs TRBV10-3 and TRBJ2-1; perhaps TRBD2 as D (8 bases). Germline CDR1 reads ENHRY; CDR2 reads SYGVKD. Trimming shortened V by 5 bases and J by 10 bases, and 18 bases separated the two germline ends. The CDR3 is made up of 14 amino acids. CDR3 sequence (DNA): TGTGCCATCAGTATCTCGGGACTAGGGGGCGAGCAGTTCTTC. This translates into CAISISGLGGEQFF.

The J gene is TRBJ2-1, the V gene TRBV2, with D uncertain. The germline V gene encodes CDR1 SNHLY and CDR2 FYNNEI. Trimming shortened V by 2 bases and J by 3 bases, and 2 bases separated the two germline ends. This CDR3 spans 12 amino acids. The CDR3 nucleotides read TGTGCCAGCAGTGAAATCTACAATGAGCAGTTCTTC. Translation: CASSEIYNEQFF.

This clonotype showed up just a few times. The chain joins TRBV6-5 to TRBJ1-1; 11 bases align to TRBD1. Trimming removed 0 bases from V and 0 bases from J; junction bases left unmatched: 6. The CDR3 is 18 amino acids. Germline lookup yields CDR1 MNHEY and CDR2 SVGAGI. The CDR3 bases are TGTGCCAGCAGTTACTCCCGGACAGGGGGCTCGATGAACACTGAAGCTTTCTTT. This codes for CASSYSRTGGSMNTEAFF.

Ten or more counts support this clonotype. The rearrangement joins TRBV7-2 to TRBJ2-1, with TRBD1 matching over 8 bases. This CDR3 has 15 amino acids. Germline values: CDR1 SGHTA, CDR2 FQGNSA. The trim removed 5 bases at V and 3 bases at J, leaving 6 bases unmatched. The CDR3 here is CASSPGTGYYNEQFF. CDR3 nucleotides: TGTGCCAGCAGCCCGGGGACAGGTTACTACAATGAGCAGTTCTTC.

The rearrangement joins TRBV20-1 to TRBJ2-1, with 11 bases aligning to TRBD2. Germline V lookup: CDR1 DFQATT, CDR2 SNEGSKA (reference sequence). This CDR3 has 15 amino acids. J gave up 1 base and V 6 bases, and 5 bases lay outside the gene matches. Here the CDR3 reads CSARSSGRSYNEQFF. For the CDR3, the DNA is TGCAGTGCCAGATCTAGCGGGAGGTCCTACAATGAGCAGTTCTTC.

This clonotype was counted between two and nine times. The chain recombines TRBV11-2 with TRBJ2-1; TRBD2 aligns across 10 bases. The CDR3 loop spans 16 amino acids. The J segment lost 9 bases and the V segment lost 5 bases, leaving 13 bases of the junction unmatched. The V gene's germline CDR1 is SGHAT and CDR2 FQNNGV. CDR3 sequence (DNA): TGTGCCAGCAGCCCTTGGGCTAGCGGGAGTAGGGTTGAGCAGTTCTTC. It encodes CASSPWASGSRVEQFF.

This sequence joins TRBV29-1 and TRBJ2-1; 8 bases line up with TRBD1. J lost 3 bases, V lost 6 bases, and 7 bases had no gene match. Germline values: CDR1 SQVTM, CDR2 ANQGSEA. The CDR3 is 14 residues long. CDR3 loop: CSVAWTGSYNEQFF. CDR3 DNA sequence: TGCAGCGTCGCTTGGACAGGGAGCTACAATGAGCAGTTCTTC.

The V gene is TRBV10-3, the J gene TRBJ2-1, with D perhaps matching TRBD2 (7 bases). Per germline, CDR1 ENHRY and CDR2 SYGVKD. V was shortened by 8 bases and J by 12 bases, with 41 bases between the two germline ends. This CDR3 is built from 20 residues. CDR3 protein: CAISGNRTARAGLQGRGQFF. The CDR3 coding sequence is TGTGCCATCTCGGGGAATCGGACAGCTCGAGCGGGACTCCAGGGACGCGGGCAGTTCTTC.

Remarks on this clonotype: The junction and the germline gene differ at one end; a read error may be behind it. This chain connects TRBV5-1 to TRBJ2-1; TRBD2 might be the D (5 bases). Germline V lookup: CDR1 SGHRS, CDR2 YFSETQ. The CDR3 loop spans 13 amino acids. CDR3: CASGLGVYNEQFF. The CDR3 bases are TGCGCCAGCGGCTTGGGAGTGTACAATGAGCAGTTCTTC.

The rearrangement links TRBV6-1 to TRBJ2-3; D may be TRBD1 (6 bases). V dropped 6 bases and J dropped 1 base, with 17 bases sitting between them. There are 16 residues in the CDR3. The germline V gene encodes CDR1 MNHNS and CDR2 SASEGT. The CDR3 DNA is TGTGCCAGCAGCGCTAAACAGGGAATCGGCACAGATACGCAGTATTTT. This encodes CASSAKQGIGTDTQYF.

This chain connects TRBV7-2 to TRBJ2-5; D might be TRBD1 (6 bases). The germline V gene has CDR1 SGHTA and CDR2 FQGNSA. The V end was cut by 2 bases, the J end by 3 bases, with 10 bases between. The CDR3 spans 14 residues. Here the CDR3 DNA reads TGTGCCAGCAGCTTAAGGACAGTTAAAGAGACCCAGTACTTC. Protein: CASSLRTVKETQYF. Drawing the rest from reference TRBV7-2 and TRBJ2-5, the complete variable domain is GAGVSQSPSNKVTEKGKDVELRCDPISGHTALYWYRQSLGQGLEFLIYFQGNSAPDKSGLPSDRFSAERTGGSVSTLTIQRTQQEDSAVYLCASSLRTVKETQYFGPGTRLLVL.

The rearrangement uses TRBV5-5 and TRBJ2-2; no clear D gene. The CDR3 spans 13 residues. Germline V lookup: CDR1 SGHKS, CDR2 YYEKEE (reference sequence). V lost 0 bases and J lost 7, with 7 bases in between. This chain's CDR3 is CASSLGVDGELFF. The DNA for the CDR3 is TGTGCCAGCAGCTTGGGCGTAGACGGGGAGCTGTTTTTT.

This clonotype was seen more than once but under ten times. The chain joins TRBV20-1 to TRBJ2-5; D not certain. The CDR3 loop spans 11 amino acids. Per the germline V gene, CDR1 is DFQATT and CDR2 is SNEGSKA (reference sequence). The V end lost 0 bases, the J end lost 6 bases, and 5 bases lay between the germline ends. The CDR3 reads CSARDKKTQYF. As DNA, the CDR3 is TGCAGTGCTAGAGATAAAAAGACCCAGTACTTC.

The genes are TRBV7-9 and TRBJ2-1; 11 nucleotides line up with TRBD2. Germline V gene sequence: CDR1 SEHNR, CDR2 FQNEAQ (reference sequence). After removal of 5 bases from V and 8 bases from J, the junction contained 11 bases not matched to a gene. The CDR3 has 16 residues. Written as DNA, the CDR3 is TGTGCCAGCAGCACCCCGGTAGCGGGAGGGCCCGATGAGCAGTTCTTC. It is translated as CASSTPVAGGPDEQFF.

The chain joins TRBV21-1 to TRBJ1-2. TRBV21-1 is a known pseudogene. This CDR3 contains 9 residues. CDR3 in amino acids: CATSPRGAF. In DNA form, the CDR3 reads TGTGCCACCTCTCCACGGGGAGCCTTC.